The 6 T cell receptor beta chains in this list originate from one sample, sequenced in a study of cytomegalovirus exposure and HLA in healthy donors. The PCR employed 60 Vbeta primers together with 13 Jbeta primers. The protocol was immunoSEQ multiplex PCR, while the TCRdb copy is restricted to in-frame clones and leaves out a portion. The data hold 160,000 or so clones, with about three quarters observed a single time. Sample: PBMCs. Receptors originate from a middle-aged woman in good health and CMV-seropositive.

The V and J genes are TRBV9 and TRBJ1-1; D might be TRBD1 (5 bases). The CDR3 runs 14 residues. Germline lookup yields CDR1 SGDLS and CDR2 YYNGEE. V was clipped by 3 bases and J by 0 bases, with 9 bases between them. In DNA, the CDR3 is TGTGCCAGCAGCGCGCGGGACTTGAACACTGAAGCTTTCTTT. This gives the protein CASSARDLNTEAFF. The complete variable domain, with remaining parts taken from reference TRBV9 and TRBJ1-1, reads DSGVTQTPKHLITATGQRVTLRCSPRSGDLSVYWYQQSLDQGLQFLIQYYNGEERAKGNILERFSAQQFPDLHSELNLSSLELGDSALYFCASSARDLNTEAFFGQGTRLTVV.

The chain recombines TRBV29-1 with TRBJ1-2; D might be TRBD1 (6 bases). Germline V gives CDR1 SQVTM, CDR2 ANQGSEA. This CDR3 is 13 amino acids long. Trimming cost V 4 bases and J 0 bases, with 9 bases left between them. CDR3 nucleotides: TGCAGCGTTGGGGACACCTCTAACTATGGCTACACCTTC. This sequence encodes CSVGDTSNYGYTF.

The chain joins TRBV28 to TRBJ1-3; tentative D call: TRBD1 (5 bases). Germline V gene data show CDR1 as MDHEN and CDR2 as SYDVKM. V shed 7 bases and J shed 0 bases, with 16 bases lying between them. The CDR3 has 16 amino acids. The CDR3 region has the DNA TGTGCCAGCACCCTAAACGGGGGGTACTCTGGAAACACCATATATTTT. Translating it yields CASTLNGGYSGNTIYF.

The gene calls are TRBV5-5 and TRBJ1-3; D is undetermined. Germline CDR1 SGHKS, CDR2 YYEKEE (reference sequence). The CDR3 loop spans 16 amino acids. Deletions cut 3 bases from V and 0 bases from J, with 13 bases between. CDR3 bases: TGTGCCAGCAGCTCGTCCCTGTTTTTCTCTGGAAACACCATATATTTT. Translation: CASSSSLFFSGNTIYF.

The CDR3 nucleotides are TGTGCCAGCAGTTTCCAAGACAGGGGACGGCAGCCCCAGCATTTT. Translating gives CASSFQDRGRQPQHF. V gene TRBV28 combines with J gene TRBJ1-5; 8 nucleotides agree with TRBD1. V was pared by 3 bases and J by 7 bases, with 8 bases of the junction left unmatched. CDR1 is MDHEN and CDR2 is SYDVKM in the germline V gene. CDR3 length: 15 residues.

The chain is built from TRBV7-8 and TRBJ2-1; no clear D. Per the germline V gene, CDR1 is SGHVS and CDR2 is FQNEAQ. The CDR3 consists of 15 residues. V was shortened by 2 bases and J by 3 bases, with 11 bases between the two germline ends. CDR3 protein: CASSLRSNNYNEQFF. CDR3 sequence (DNA): TGTGCCAGCAGCTTACGATCTAATAACTACAATGAGCAGTTCTTC.